Below, 14 T cell receptor beta chains from the same sample are listed, as sequenced in a study of tissue T cells after allogeneic stem cell transplantation. Some clones are missing from TCRdb's copy, which holds only in-frame ones; the method was immunoSEQ multiplex PCR. The sample shows over 4,500 clones, 60% to 80% of them seen only once. This specimen consisted of tissue from the colon, obtained at autopsy. These receptors were collected from an older female donor with lung cancer.

The gene calls are TRBV6-5 and TRBJ2-5; D is perhaps TRBD2 (6 bases). The CDR3 is 12 residues long. Germline CDR1 reads MNHEY; CDR2 reads SVGAGI. V was clipped by 6 bases and J by 10 bases, with 15 bases between them. Here the CDR3 DNA reads TGTGCCAGCAGAATTGCCGGGAGCAGCCAGTACTTC. This codes for CASRIAGSSQYF.

V and J are TRBV14 and TRBJ2-3; possible D gene TRBD1, 6 bases. CDR3 size: 17 residues. The V gene lost 0 bases and the J gene lost 4 bases, with 17 bases spanning the gap. CDR1 and CDR2 (germline): SGHDN, FVKESK. The CDR3 loop reads CASSQDFPLRGSDTQYF. The DNA of the CDR3 is TGTGCCAGCAGCCAAGATTTCCCGCTCAGGGGATCAGATACGCAGTATTTT.

The rearrangement joins TRBV7-9 to TRBJ1-4, with D possibly matching TRBD1 (6 bases). CDR1 is SEHNR and CDR2 is FQNEAQ in the germline V gene (reference sequence). Trimming removed 3 bases at V and 7 bases at J, with 12 bases between. The CDR3 has 14 residues. This CDR3 reads CASSLPQGSEKLFF. In DNA form, the CDR3 reads TGTGCCAGCAGCTTGCCGCAGGGGAGTGAAAAACTGTTTTTT.

The CDR3 region is CASSEQAGVSYNEQFF. The CDR3 nucleotides read TGTGCCAGCAGCGAACAAGCGGGAGTGTCCTACAATGAGCAGTTCTTC. The V and J genes are TRBV7-3 and TRBJ2-1, with 8 nucleotides matching TRBD2. J was trimmed by 1 base and V by 5 bases; bases with no gene match: 7. The CDR3 has 16 amino acids. Germline lookup yields CDR1 SGHTA and CDR2 FQGTGA.

This clone was observed a handful of times. The chain links TRBV6-1 to TRBJ1-3, with 7 bases lining up with TRBD1. Germline lookup yields CDR1 MNHNS and CDR2 SASEGT. CDR3 length equals 17 residues. V shed 3 bases, J shed 1 base, and the junction held 9 bases outside the gene matches. Written as DNA, the CDR3 is TGTGCCAGCAGTGAGTATCGGGACAGTCCGTCTGGAAACACCATATATTTT. This translates into CASSEYRDSPSGNTIYF.

The chain joins TRBV21-1 to TRBJ2-5. TRBV21-1 counts as a pseudogene. The CDR3 is 12 residues long. CDR3 loop: CASSALQETQYF. The CDR3, as DNA: TGTGCCAGCAGCGCCTTACAAGAGACCCAGTACTTC.

V gene TRBV30 combines with J gene TRBJ2-6; unclear D gene. The germline CDR1 and CDR2 sequences are GTSNPN and SVGIG (reference sequence). The germline V and J ends were trimmed by 2 bases and 0 bases, with 8 bases remaining between them. The CDR3 extends over 15 amino acids. The CDR3 coding sequence is TGTGCCTGGAGTCCCGGTATCTCTGGGGCCAACGTCCTGACTTTC. The encoded protein is CAWSPGISGANVLTF.

V gene TRBV4-3 combines with J gene TRBJ2-7, with 11 bases fitting TRBD1. CDR1 and CDR2 from the germline V gene are LGHNA and YSLEER. With V trimmed by 0 bases and J by 5 bases, 3 bases remained unmatched. The CDR3 has 15 amino acids. CDR3 coding DNA: TGCGCCAGCAGCCAAGAGGGACAGGGGGACCACGAGCAGTACTTC. The encoded protein is CASSQEGQGDHEQYF.

V gene TRBV2 combines with J gene TRBJ1-1; 7 positions match TRBD1. Trimming took 3 bases from V and 4 from J; bases not matched to a gene: 5. CDR3 length equals 14 residues. Germline V gives CDR1 SNHLY, CDR2 FYNNEI. The CDR3, as DNA: TGTGCCAGCAGTGATCTCCGGGACAGCACTGAAGCTTTCTTT. It yields the protein CASSDLRDSTEAFF.

This clone was recorded once. The rearrangement links TRBV30 to TRBJ1-2; D is unclear. The CDR3 totals 15 residues. Between the trimmed V and J ends, which lost 2 bases and 4 bases, there was a span of 17 bases. CDR1 is GTSNPN and CDR2 is SVGIG in the germline V gene (reference sequence). Here the CDR3 DNA reads TGTGCCTGGAGTCTACCTTCGGGTGGGCTCTATGGCTACACCTTC. This encodes CAWSLPSGGLYGYTF.

This clone was seen more than once but under ten times. The rearrangement uses TRBV27 and TRBJ1-4; D unresolved. There are 18 residues in the CDR3. Trimming pared 2 bases from V and 6 bases from J, leaving 22 bases between. Germline V gene sequence: CDR1 MNHEY, CDR2 SMNVEV (reference sequence). In DNA form, the CDR3 reads TGTGCCAGCAGTTTAGGCCCCCCACGAGGGTGGGCCGATGAAAAACTGTTTTTT. This translates into CASSLGPPRGWADEKLFF.

The chain is built from TRBV7-6 and TRBJ1-2, with TRBD1 as a possible D gene (6 bases). The ends were cut back, 5 bases at V and 8 bases at J, with 18 bases in the middle. There are 14 residues in the CDR3. CDR1 is SGHVS and CDR2 is FNYEAQ in the germline V gene. The CDR3 sequence is CASSPSGGALGYTF. CDR3 sequence (DNA): TGTGCCAGCAGCCCCTCCGGGGGGGCCTTGGGCTACACCTTC.

The chain is built from TRBV5-1 and TRBJ2-7, with D possibly TRBD2 on 5 matching bases. This CDR3 comprises 13 residues. The germline V and J ends were trimmed by 1 base and 4 bases, with 9 bases remaining between them. Germline CDR1 and CDR2: SGHRS and YFSETQ. DNA for the CDR3: TGCGCCAGCAGCTTGTGGGAGAGGTACGAGCAGTACTTC. Protein product: CASSLWERYEQYF.

The CDR3 coding sequence is TGTGCCAGCAGCCCCGGGACTTACACAGATACGCAGTATTTT. It yields the protein CASSPGTYTDTQYF. J is TRBJ2-3 and V is TRBV11-3; possible D gene TRBD2, 6 bases. The CDR3 covers 14 residues. V was pared by 5 bases and J by 2 bases, with 11 bases between. CDR1 is SGHNT, CDR2 YENEEA, per germline. Full variable domain (remainder filled in from reference TRBV11-3 and TRBJ2-3): EAGVVQSPRYKIIEKKQPVAFWCNPISGHNTLYWYLQNLGQGPELLIRYENEEAVDDSQLPKDRFSAERLKGVDSTLKIQPAELGDSAVYLCASSPGTYTDTQYFGPGTRLTVL.